A single sample gave rise to the 30 T cell receptor beta chains below, sequenced in a study of T cell repertoires in ileal Crohn's disease. Measured with immunoSEQ multiplex PCR; TCRdb has only the in-frame clones, and not every one. The table records some 10,000 clones, about four fifths of them present only once. Time point in this sample: neoterminal ileum biopsy at postoperative endoscopy, about 6 months after surgery. Material for sequencing was ileal tissue. These receptors all stem from an adult with Crohn's disease.

The chain links TRBV19 to TRBJ2-7; D might be TRBD1 (5 bases). This CDR3 is built from 14 residues. Germline CDR1 LNHDA, CDR2 SQIVND (reference sequence). The V end lost 5 bases, the J end lost 0 bases, and 11 bases lay between the germline ends. The CDR3 region is CASSRQTSSYEQYF. DNA of the CDR3: TGTGCCAGTAGTCGACAGACTTCCTCCTACGAGCAGTACTTC. Full variable domain (outside the CDR3, taken from reference TRBV19 and TRBJ2-7): DGGITQSPKYLFRKEGQNVTLSCEQNLNHDAMYWYRQDPGQGLRLIYYSQIVNDFQKGDIAEGYSVSREKKESFPLTVTSAQKNPTAFYLCASSRQTSSYEQYFGPGTRLTVT.

The chain links TRBV6-4 to TRBJ1-2; D is possibly TRBD1 (5 bases). V was clipped by 7 bases and J by 4 bases, with 22 bases between them. This CDR3 spans 16 amino acids. The germline gives CDR1 MRHNA, CDR2 SNTAGT. The CDR3 sequence: CASKPEHGGLAYGYTF. The CDR3 nucleotides read TGTGCCAGCAAACCCGAGCACGGGGGTTTGGCCTATGGCTACACCTTC.

The chain couples TRBV19 to TRBJ2-2, with D possibly TRBD2 on 5 matching bases. The CDR3 is made up of 16 amino acids. CDR1 LNHDA and CDR2 SQIVND come from the germline V gene (reference sequence). V was cut by 3 bases and J by 5 bases, with 16 bases left in between. DNA for the CDR3: TGTGCCAGTAGTATGAGGCCGGGGTATGGAACCGGGGAGCTGTTTTTT. It translates to CASSMRPGYGTGELFF.

The genes are TRBV7-8 and TRBJ2-7; D perhaps matches TRBD2 (6 bases). The CDR3 has 16 amino acids. Germline V CDR1 and CDR2: SGHVS, FQNEAQ. Trimming removed 4 bases at V and 9 bases at J, with 25 bases between. DNA of the CDR3: TGTGCCAGCAGCTCCCGTACCGGGTCACCCCTCGGGGGGCAGTACTTC. Protein sequence: CASSSRTGSPLGGQYF.

V and J are TRBV11-3 and TRBJ2-2; perhaps TRBD2 as D (5 bases). Germline-derived CDR1 and CDR2 are SGHNT and YENEEA. This CDR3 spans 15 amino acids. Trimming took 3 bases from V and 6 from J, leaving 14 bases between them. The CDR3 DNA is TGTGCCAGCAGCTTCACATGGTCGGGGTCCGGGGAGCTGTTTTTT. Translated, it gives CASSFTWSGSGELFF.

The V call is TRBV6-6, the J call TRBJ2-1, with 9 bases that match TRBD1. This CDR3 region has 16 residues. The trim removed 5 bases at V and 2 bases at J, leaving 7 bases unmatched. Germline CDR1 is MNHNY and CDR2 is SVGAGI (reference sequence). CDR3 protein: CASSRIGTGPYNEQFF. DNA of the CDR3: TGTGCCAGCAGTAGAATAGGGACAGGGCCCTACAATGAGCAGTTCTTC.

DNA for the CDR3: TGTGCCAGTAGTATCCCCCGGTCACGATCAAACATTCAGTACTTC. Translating it yields CASSIPRSRSNIQYF. The chain couples TRBV19 to TRBJ2-4; D not resolved. The germline V gene has CDR1 LNHDA and CDR2 SQIVND (reference sequence). Between the trimmed V and J ends, which lost 3 bases and 6 bases, there was a span of 15 bases. This CDR3 spans 15 amino acids. Using reference TRBV19 and TRBJ2-4 for the parts outside the CDR3, the full variable domain is DGGITQSPKYLFRKEGQNVTLSCEQNLNHDAMYWYRQDPGQGLRLIYYSQIVNDFQKGDIAEGYSVSREKKESFPLTVTSAQKNPTAFYLCASSIPRSRSNIQYFGAGTRLSVL.

This clone was picked up one time. This chain uses TRBV6-5 with TRBJ2-1; 7 bases are a match to TRBD1. The J segment lost 9 bases and the V segment lost 7 bases, leaving 12 bases of the junction unmatched. This CDR3 spans 14 amino acids. CDR1 and CDR2 from the germline V gene are MNHEY and SVGAGI. CDR3 bases: TGTGCCAGCACCCGAGGGGGCCCCCTAGGTGAGCAGTTCTTC. Protein product: CASTRGGPLGEQFF.

This clone was observed a few times. The chain carries TRBV9 and TRBJ1-3, with 7 nucleotides matching TRBD1. The junction had 9 bases not matched to a gene; V was cut back by 4 bases and J by 8 bases. The CDR3 contains 14 residues. Germline loops: CDR1 SGDLS, CDR2 YYNGEE. DNA of the CDR3: TGTGCCAGCAGCACACGGACAGGCGATTACACCATATATTTT. Its protein product is CASSTRTGDYTIYF.

The chain joins TRBV4-2 to TRBJ2-1; no clear D. The V gene's germline CDR1 is LGHNA and CDR2 YNFKEQ. V lost 0 bases and J 5 bases, leaving 8 bases between the germline ends. The CDR3 runs to 14 residues. CDR3 protein: CASSQDPGHNEQFF. DNA of the CDR3: TGTGCCAGCAGCCAAGATCCTGGCCACAATGAGCAGTTCTTC.

The V gene is TRBV7-8, the J gene TRBJ2-7; TRBD1 matches 8 bases. Per germline, CDR1 SGHVS and CDR2 FQNEAQ. The CDR3 length is 15 residues. V was pared by 0 bases and J by 4 bases, with 5 bases of the junction left unmatched. The CDR3 nucleotides are TGTGCCAGCAGCTTAGCGGTCAGGGGGCTTTACGAGCAGTACTTC. Amino acid sequence: CASSLAVRGLYEQYF. The complete variable domain, with remaining parts taken from reference TRBV7-8 and TRBJ2-7, reads GAGVSQSPRYKVAKRGQDVALRCDPISGHVSLFWYQQALGQGPEFLTYFQNEAQLDKSGLPSDRFFAERPEGSVSTLKIQRTQQEDSAVYLCASSLAVRGLYEQYFGPGTRLTVT.

The rearrangement uses TRBV4-1 and TRBJ2-6; D gene uncertain. The CDR3 sequence is 16 residues long. The V gene's germline CDR1 is MGHRA and CDR2 YSYEKL. The V gene lost 0 bases and the J gene lost 3 bases, with 9 bases spanning the gap. Written as DNA, the CDR3 is TGCGCCAGCAGCCAAGAACCCCCGGGTGGGGCCAACGTCCTGACTTTC. It codes for CASSQEPPGGANVLTF.

This clone showed up just a few times. This sequence joins TRBV27 and TRBJ2-6; D is possibly TRBD1 (5 bases). The CDR3 length is 17 residues. The germline V and J ends were trimmed by 2 bases and 0 bases, with 11 bases remaining between them. In germline, CDR1 is MNHEY, CDR2 SMNVEV (reference sequence). The CDR3 reads CASSLLRGGSGANVLTF. CDR3 in DNA: TGTGCCAGCAGTTTACTTAGGGGTGGCTCTGGGGCCAACGTCCTGACTTTC.

The chain couples TRBV10-3 to TRBJ1-2, with 9 positions matching TRBD1. The CDR3 extends over 17 amino acids. The ends lost 4 bases at V and 2 bases at J; junction bases unmatched: 11. Germline V gives CDR1 ENHRY, CDR2 SYGVKD. CDR3 region: CAISAPGTGKGNYGYTF. CDR3 DNA: TGTGCCATCAGTGCTCCCGGGACAGGGAAGGGGAACTATGGCTACACCTTC.

The CDR3 DNA sequence: TGTGCCAGCAGTCTTTCCGAAGGGAGAGAGCAGTACTTC. This sequence encodes CASSLSEGREQYF. V and J are TRBV27 and TRBJ2-7, with a possible D match to TRBD2 (5 bases). Trimming left V 5 bases short and J 7 bases short, with 15 bases between. Germline CDR1 MNHEY, CDR2 SMNVEV (reference sequence). The CDR3 extends over 13 amino acids.

The chain is built from TRBV19 and TRBJ2-2; D may be TRBD2 (5 bases). The CDR3 length is 13 residues. Trimming shortened V by 4 bases and J by 3 bases, and 6 bases separated the two germline ends. Germline CDR1 is LNHDA and CDR2 is SQIVND (reference sequence). CDR3 in DNA: TGTGCCAGTAGTAGGACTGACACCGGGGAGCTGTTTTTT. It is translated as CASSRTDTGELFF.

The chain links TRBV2 to TRBJ2-7; TRBD2 matches at 12 bases. CDR3 length: 17 amino acids. The J segment lost 1 base and the V segment lost 3 bases, leaving 7 bases of the junction unmatched. Per the germline V gene, CDR1 is SNHLY and CDR2 is FYNNEI. The CDR3 DNA reads as TGTGCCAGCAGTGATTGGGCTAGCGGGAGGGAATCCTACGAGCAGTACTTC. It is translated as CASSDWASGRESYEQYF.

V and J are TRBV4-2 and TRBJ2-5; 10 bases fit TRBD2. The last part of the DNA fits TRBJ2-7 better; the J call may be wrong. CDR1 and CDR2 (germline): LGHNA, YNFKEQ. The CDR3 has 16 residues. CDR3 DNA: TGTGCCAGCAGCCAAGAGACTAGCGGGCTAACCTACGAGCAGTACTTC. Its translation is CASSQETSGLTYEQYF.

The V call is TRBV6-1, the J call TRBJ1-6; TRBD1 might be the D (6 bases). Trimming took off 3 bases at V and 9 bases at J, with 12 bases between the two ends. This CDR3 contains 14 residues. Germline V gene data show CDR1 as MNHNS and CDR2 as SASEGT. The CDR3 sequence: CASSEKGVGSPLHF. Here the CDR3 DNA reads TGTGCCAGCAGTGAGAAGGGGGTAGGTTCACCCCTCCACTTT.

The chain combines TRBV27 with TRBJ1-3; 9 bases fit TRBD1. The CDR3 runs to 15 residues. The germline V gene encodes CDR1 MNHEY and CDR2 SMNVEV (reference sequence). J was trimmed by 3 bases and V by 8 bases; bases with no gene match: 8. In DNA, the CDR3 is TGTGCCAGCGCCCAACAGGGGGCGGTTGGAAACACCATATATTTT. Translated: CASAQQGAVGNTIYF.

This clone has only one observation. The junction departs from germline at one end; a sequencing error may be responsible. The gene calls are TRBV4-1 and TRBJ2-5, with no clear D. Germline-derived CDR1 and CDR2 are MGHRA and YSYEKL. CDR3 length equals 13 residues. For the CDR3, the DNA is TGCGCCAGCAGCTATATGGGCCAAGGGACCCAGTACTTC. Translation gives CASSYMGQGTQYF.

This sequence joins TRBV6-5 and TRBJ1-5; 12 bases agree with TRBD1. The V and J ends lost 6 bases and 5 bases, in that order; junction bases with no gene match: 5. The CDR3 length is 15 residues. The germline gives CDR1 MNHEY, CDR2 SVGAGI. In DNA, the CDR3 is TGTGCCAGCAGAAAGGGACAGGGGGCGCATCAGCCCCAGCATTTT. This sequence encodes CASRKGQGAHQPQHF.

This sequence joins TRBV10-2 and TRBJ1-2; 10 nucleotides line up with TRBD1. From germline, CDR1 is WSHSY and CDR2 SAAADI. Trimming took 8 bases from V and 0 from J; bases not matched to a gene: 0. The CDR3 length is 13 residues. The chain's CDR3 is CASGQGANYGYTF. CDR3 DNA: TGCGCCAGCGGACAGGGGGCTAACTATGGCTACACCTTC.

The CDR3 loop is CASSLVFNSYNEQFF. The CDR3 nucleotides read TGTGCCAGCAGCTTAGTTTTTAACTCCTACAATGAGCAGTTCTTC. The chain carries TRBV11-1 and TRBJ2-1, with D uncertain. V was clipped by 1 base and J by 0 bases, with 7 bases between them. Germline CDR1 reads SGHAT; CDR2 reads FQDESV (reference sequence). The CDR3 consists of 15 residues.

This clone was seen a handful of times. The chain uses TRBV9 and TRBJ2-3; TRBD2 matches 10 bases. Trimming took 4 bases from V and 6 from J; bases not matched to a gene: 5. The CDR3 has 14 residues. The germline V gene encodes CDR1 SGDLS and CDR2 YYNGEE. The CDR3 nucleotides are TGTGCCAGCAGCTCGAGCGGGAGGGGGGATACGCAGTATTTT. Translation: CASSSSGRGDTQYF.

In its sample, this clone was seen a few times. This chain uses TRBV2 with TRBJ1-4; 7 bases map to TRBD1. This CDR3 is built from 13 residues. Germline CDR1 and CDR2: SNHLY and FYNNEI. The V and J ends lost 7 bases and 4 bases, in that order; junction bases with no gene match: 3. The CDR3 sequence: CASIRDSNEKLFF. DNA for the CDR3: TGTGCCAGCATTCGGGACAGTAATGAAAAACTGTTTTTT.

The chain links TRBV15 to TRBJ1-3, with 9 nucleotides matching TRBD1. V lost 2 bases, J lost 4 bases, and 6 bases stayed unmatched. The CDR3 extends over 16 amino acids. Germline V gene lookup returns CDR1 LNHNV and CDR2 YYDKDF (reference sequence). CDR3 sequence: CATSRITGGAGNTIYF. CDR3 in DNA: TGTGCCACCAGCAGAATAACAGGGGGCGCGGGAAACACCATATATTTT.

This chain uses TRBV4-1 with TRBJ2-1; 10 nucleotides match TRBD2. The CDR3 sequence is 17 residues long. From germline, CDR1 is MGHRA and CDR2 YSYEKL. V lost 0 bases to trimming and J lost 10 bases; unmatched junction nucleotides: 12. The CDR3 loop reads CASSQDPTSGIRREQFF. CDR3 sequence (DNA): TGCGCCAGCAGCCAAGACCCAACTAGCGGGATTCGCCGCGAGCAGTTCTTC.

This clone came up once. V and J are TRBV4-1 and TRBJ2-2; 7 positions match TRBD1. CDR1 and CDR2 from the germline V gene are MGHRA and YSYEKL. V lost 2 bases to trimming and J lost 5 bases; unmatched junction nucleotides: 20. The CDR3 consists of 20 residues. The CDR3 here is CASSQQLPPRGRVETGELFF. CDR3 coding DNA: TGCGCCAGCAGCCAACAACTTCCTCCGAGGGGGCGAGTTGAGACCGGGGAGCTGTTTTTT.

This clone occurred once. The chain couples TRBV7-8 to TRBJ1-2; no definite D call. Trimming cost V 4 bases and J 3 bases, with 9 bases left between them. The CDR3 has 13 residues. In germline, CDR1 is SGHVS, CDR2 FQNEAQ. CDR3 region: CASSSPQDYGYTF. The CDR3 nucleotides are TGTGCCAGCAGCTCCCCGCAGGACTATGGCTACACCTTC. Drawing the rest from reference TRBV7-8 and TRBJ1-2, the complete variable domain is GAGVSQSPRYKVAKRGQDVALRCDPISGHVSLFWYQQALGQGPEFLTYFQNEAQLDKSGLPSDRFFAERPEGSVSTLKIQRTQQEDSAVYLCASSSPQDYGYTFGSGTRLTVV.